This passage covers 23 T cell receptor beta chains from one sample sequenced in a study of regulatory T cells in long-lasting Graves disease. Time point of the sample: newly diagnosed GD, antithyroid drugs for less than 3 months. PBMCs provided the RNA from which the TCR library was made. TCR beta libraries were built with iRepertoire HTBI primers and Arm-PCR of CDR3 regions. A single record per CDR3 protein comes from TCRdb applying MiXCR to the multiplex PCR reads. The table includes hundreds of thousands of distinct CDR3 sequences, roughly a sixth detected once. These data were also filed under a second study, of T cells in Graves' hyperthyroidism and ophthalmopathy.

Sequencing used peripheral blood mononuclear cells (PBMCs), obtained at new diagnosis, from a patient treated with antithyroid drugs. The source is a middle-aged woman with Graves disease.

The sample holds many counts of this clonotype. The V call is TRBV18, the J call TRBJ1-1; D is uncertain. Germline CDR1 is KGHSH and CDR2 is LQKENI. With 2 bases removed from V and 5 bases from J, the gap between germline ends came to 9 bases. The CDR3 loop spans 13 amino acids. The CDR3: CASSPRSETEAFF. The DNA for the CDR3 is TGTGCCAGCTCACCAAGGAGTGAAACTGAAGCTTTCTTT.

Turning to this clonotype: This is likely a read error, given that the CDR3 carries no conserved phenylalanine or tryptophan at its end. The gene calls are TRBV6-1 and TRBJ2-6, with D possibly TRBD1 on 6 matching bases. The CDR3 runs to 16 residues. Germline CDR1 reads MNHNS; CDR2 reads SASEGT. Deletions cut 7 bases from V and 3 bases from J, with 16 bases between. The CDR3, as DNA: TGTGCCAGCACCTGGGCACAACAGGGTGGGGCCAACGTCCTGACTTCC. This translates into CASTWAQQGGANVLTS.

This chain links TRBV4-2 with TRBJ2-2; the D is unclear. Germline V gene data show CDR1 as LGHNA and CDR2 as YNFKEQ. Trimming shortened V by 1 base and J by 1 base, and 7 bases separated the two germline ends. CDR3 length: 15 amino acids. The CDR3 reads CASSQVPGNTGELFF. CDR3 bases: TGTGCCAGCAGCCAAGTCCCGGGGAACACCGGGGAGCTGTTTTTT.

Only a few counts were recorded for this clonotype. This chain links TRBV27 with TRBJ1-6; D may be TRBD1 (5 bases). This CDR3 comprises 14 residues. Germline CDR1 reads MNHEY; CDR2 reads SMNVEV (reference sequence). The V and J ends lost 9 bases and 4 bases respectively, with 13 bases between them. The CDR3: CASQGSFYNSPLHF. The CDR3 nucleotides read TGTGCCAGTCAGGGCAGTTTTTATAATTCACCCCTCCACTTT.

CDR3 bases: TGTGCCAGCACCTCGGGGGGGCATCAGCCCCAGCATTTT. It yields the protein CASTSGGHQPQHF. The gene calls are TRBV12-3 or TRBV12-4 and TRBJ1-5, with D tentatively TRBD1 (6 bases). CDR3 length: 13 residues. V was clipped by 7 bases and J by 5 bases, with 12 bases between them.

The chain recombines TRBV7-6 with TRBJ1-1; a possible D gene is TRBD1 (5 bases). The V end was cut by 5 bases, the J end by 4 bases, with 14 bases between. Germline CDR1 reads SGHVS; CDR2 reads FNYEAQ. The CDR3 contains 14 residues. This CDR3 is CASSITGGSTEAFF. CDR3 coding DNA: TGTGCCAGCAGCATAACGGGGGGATCCACTGAAGCTTTCTTT.

This chain uses TRBV19 with TRBJ1-2, with no clear D. Trimming took off 2 bases at V and 2 bases at J, with 6 bases between the two ends. Per germline, CDR1 LNHDA and CDR2 SQIVND (reference sequence). This CDR3 spans 13 amino acids. CDR3 in DNA: TGTGCCAGTAGTATAAGAGAGAACTATGGCTACACCTTC. Protein product: CASSIRENYGYTF.

The rearrangement links TRBV4-1 to TRBJ2-3; TRBD2 matches 9 bases. V was clipped by 2 bases and J by 0 bases; unmatched bases: 3. The CDR3 sequence is 16 residues long. Germline V gene sequence: CDR1 MGHRA, CDR2 YSYEKL. CDR3 sequence: CASSQLAGVSTDTQYF. CDR3 nucleotide sequence: TGCGCCAGCAGCCAATTAGCGGGGGTCAGCACAGATACGCAGTATTTT.

The J gene is TRBJ2-7, the V gene TRBV19, with D possibly matching TRBD1 (8 bases). V shed 8 bases and J shed 3 bases, with 17 bases lying between them. Germline loops: CDR1 LNHDA, CDR2 SQIVND (reference sequence). CDR3 length equals 14 residues. The chain's CDR3 is CASRGGTGDYEQYF. CDR3 coding DNA: TGTGCCAGTCGGGGAGGGACAGGAGACTACGAGCAGTACTTC.

This chain joins TRBV29-1 and TRBJ2-7, with D possibly TRBD1 on 5 matching bases. Germline loops: CDR1 SQVTM, CDR2 ANQGSEA. The CDR3 is 12 residues long. With 3 bases removed from V and 0 bases from J, the gap between germline ends came to 6 bases. The chain's CDR3 is CSVEDNSYEQYF. The CDR3 coding sequence is TGCAGCGTTGAGGACAACTCCTACGAGCAGTACTTC.

This clonotype was detected a few times. The chain recombines TRBV3-1 with TRBJ2-2, with D maybe TRBD2 (6 bases). This CDR3 contains 16 residues. The germline V and J ends were trimmed by 2 bases and 1 base, with 11 bases remaining between them. CDR1 is LGHDT and CDR2 is YNNKEL in the germline V gene (reference sequence). As DNA, the CDR3 is TGTGCCAGCAGCCAACTGAGACTAGGGAACACCGGGGAGCTGTTTTTT. As protein: CASSQLRLGNTGELFF.

As for this clonotype: A much larger clone differs from this one at a single base, so this may be a read error. The chain links TRBV12-3 or TRBV12-4 to TRBJ1-1; the D is unclear. The CDR3 runs 13 residues. Between the trimmed V and J ends, which lost 3 bases and 3 bases, there was a span of 8 bases. The CDR3 sequence: CASSFGSHTEAFF. The CDR3 DNA is TGTGCCAGCAGTTTTGGCAGCCACACTGAAGCTTTCTTT.

This clonotype was counted a few times. The chain carries TRBV7-8 and TRBJ2-7; D call uncertain. In germline, CDR1 is SGHVS, CDR2 FQNEAQ. The V end was cut by 1 base, the J end by 1 base, with 8 bases between. The CDR3 has 14 residues. CDR3 in amino acids: CASSLVGPSYEQYF. CDR3 bases: TGTGCCAGCAGCTTAGTAGGGCCGTCCTACGAGCAGTACTTC. The variable domain in full, with the rest retrieved from reference TRBV7-8 and TRBJ2-7, is GAGVSQSPRYKVAKRGQDVALRCDPISGHVSLFWYQQALGQGPEFLTYFQNEAQLDKSGLPSDRFFAERPEGSVSTLKIQRTQQEDSAVYLCASSLVGPSYEQYFGPGTRLTVT.

Many counts were recorded for this clonotype. The CDR3 nucleotides read TGTGCCAGCAGTTCTGGGGGGAGTTACGCCGGGGAGCTGTTTTTT. Its protein is CASSSGGSYAGELFF. The gene calls are TRBV28 and TRBJ2-2; TRBD2 is a possible D gene (6 bases). CDR1 and CDR2 from the germline V gene are MDHEN and SYDVKM. V lost 4 bases and J 6 bases, leaving 15 bases between the germline ends. The CDR3 extends over 15 amino acids.

The chain has TRBV27 and TRBJ1-1, with D perhaps TRBD1 (5 bases). The germline CDR1 and CDR2 sequences are MNHEY and SMNVEV (reference sequence). The CDR3 is 14 amino acids. V dropped 5 bases and J dropped 4 bases, with 14 bases sitting between them. CDR3 DNA sequence: TGTGCCAGCAGTCCCGGGGAGGGGATCACTGAAGCTTTCTTT. Translating gives CASSPGEGITEAFF.

This clonotype has more than one count but fewer than ten. The chain recombines TRBV3-1 with TRBJ2-7; D remains ambiguous. From germline, CDR1 is LGHDT and CDR2 YNNKEL (reference sequence). The V end was cut by 6 bases, the J end by 0 bases, with 12 bases between. The CDR3 has 14 residues. The CDR3 here is CASSLGIRSYEQYF. For the CDR3, the DNA is TGTGCCAGCAGTTTAGGGATCCGCTCCTACGAGCAGTACTTC.

This clonotype was seen many times. The rearrangement joins TRBV30 to TRBJ1-2; a possible D gene is TRBD1 (6 bases). V lost 0 bases to trimming and J lost 7 bases, with 9 bases between them. This CDR3 comprises 12 residues. Germline lookup yields CDR1 GTSNPN and CDR2 SVGIG (reference sequence). CDR3 protein: CAWSVLGGGYTF. In nucleotides, the CDR3 is TGTGCCTGGAGTGTACTAGGGGGTGGCTACACCTTC.

This clonotype came up a few times. The chain recombines TRBV19 with TRBJ1-1; tentatively, D is TRBD1 (6 bases). With 7 bases removed from V and 4 bases from J, the gap between germline ends came to 10 bases. This CDR3 spans 12 amino acids. Germline CDR1 and CDR2: LNHDA and SQIVND (reference sequence). CDR3 protein: CASMTGPTEAFF. As DNA, the CDR3 is TGTGCCAGTATGACAGGTCCCACTGAAGCTTTCTTT.

The V and J genes are TRBV4-1 and TRBJ2-5; possibly TRBD1 for D (6 bases). Germline V gene data show CDR1 as MGHRA and CDR2 as YSYEKL. The ends were cut back, 1 base at V and 1 base at J, with 19 bases in the middle. This CDR3 has 18 amino acids. As DNA, the CDR3 is TGCGCCAGCAGCCAAGGGGAAACAGGGAGTAAAAGCCAAGAGACCCAGTACTTC. Its protein is CASSQGETGSKSQETQYF.

This CDR3 reads CASTIRGRTNEKLFF. CDR3 DNA: TGTGCCAGCACCATCAGGGGAAGAACTAATGAAAAACTGTTTTTT. The chain employs TRBV2 and TRBJ1-4; possible D gene TRBD1, 6 bases. This CDR3 has 15 amino acids. Germline assignment: CDR1 SNHLY and CDR2 FYNNEI. V was pared by 7 bases and J by 1 base, with 13 bases between. Full variable domain (rest looked up from reference TRBV2 and TRBJ1-4): EPEVTQTPSHQVTQMGQEVILRCVPISNHLYFYWYRQILGQKVEFLVSFYNNEISEKSEIFDDQFSVERPDGSNFTLKIRSTKLEDSAMYFCASTIRGRTNEKLFFGSGTQLSVL.

This clonotype was found many times. The J gene is TRBJ1-6, the V gene TRBV2; TRBD1 agrees at 8 bases. There are 13 residues in the CDR3. Looked up from germline, CDR1 is SNHLY and CDR2 is FYNNEI. Trimming took 11 bases from V and 9 from J; bases not matched to a gene: 9. The DNA of the CDR3 is TGTGCCTGCGGACAGGGCTCGCGTTCACCCCTCCACTTT. This encodes CACGQGSRSPLHF.

This clonotype was detected ten times or more. V gene TRBV7-2 combines with J gene TRBJ2-1; D is perhaps TRBD1 or TRBD2 (5 bases each). V was pared by 3 bases and J by 5 bases, with 8 bases between. Germline V lookup: CDR1 SGHTA, CDR2 FQGNSA. The CDR3 spans 13 residues. The chain's CDR3 is CASSLGRDNEQFF. The CDR3 coding sequence is TGTGCCAGCAGCTTGGGACGAGACAATGAGCAGTTCTTC.

This clonotype was seen many times. The chain is built from TRBV20-1 and TRBJ2-7; D is perhaps TRBD2 (6 bases). The CDR3 covers 13 residues. Between the trimmed V and J ends, which lost 3 bases and 7 bases, there was a span of 16 bases. The germline V gene encodes CDR1 DFQATT and CDR2 SNEGSKA (reference sequence). The CDR3 nucleotides read TGCAGTGCTAGGGGATCCACCGGAGGGGAGCAGTACTTC. Translated: CSARGSTGGEQYF.